The rows below give T cell receptor beta chains drawn from one sample of a study of cytotoxic CD8 clonotypes in ibrutinib-treated CLL. Repertoires were generated with immunoSEQ multiplex PCR, while TCRdb's copy carries only in-frame clones and drops some. Altogether about 200,000 clones are present, roughly three quarters being singletons, with the ten largest covering around 10%. Material: PBMCs, obtained after 12 months of ibrutinib treatment. Receptors originate from a human donor with chronic lymphocytic leukemia. Both conserved end residues are part of each CDR3. D genes are given only for firm matches. A clone size is listed for some rows: how often the clone was seen (once, few, many), or a class if it is expanded.

j_call v_call clone_size d_call cdr3_aa cdr3_nt
TRBJ2-1 TRBV5-4 . . CASSLVGTGNGEQFF TGTGCCAGCAGCTTGGTCGGGACGGGGAATGGTGAGCAGTTCTTC
TRBJ2-7 TRBV15 . . CATSRDRGYEQYF TGTGCCACCAGCAGAGATAGGGGTTACGAGCAGTACTTC
TRBJ2-1 TRBV9 . TRBD1 CASSVVPDRVDEQFF TGTGCCAGCAGCGTAGTCCCGGACAGGGTCGATGAGCAGTTCTTC
TRBJ2-1 TRBV2 . . CASSVAGRLSGEQFF TGTGCCAGCAGTGTGGCCGGGAGACTGTCGGGTGAGCAGTTCTTC
TRBJ1-2 TRBV2 . . CASGFGPLPDGYTF TGTGCCAGCGGCTTCGGGCCTTTACCCGATGGCTACACCTTC
TRBJ1-2 TRBV14 . . CASSQDLAGVHSYGYTF TGTGCCAGCAGCCAAGATCTGGCAGGGGTACATTCCTATGGCTACACCTTC
TRBJ1-2 TRBV29-1 . . CSVGGRLQGYTF TGCAGCGTGGGGGGGCGACTACAGGGCTACACCTTC
TRBJ2-2 TRBV23-1 . TRBD2 CASSPTPGGAVAAKDTGELFF TGCGCCAGCAGTCCAACCCCCGGGGGGGCGGTAGCCGCAAAGGACACCGGGGAGCTGTTTTTT
TRBJ2-1 TRBV4-1 . . CASSQSRARGHSLTSYNEQFF TGCGCCAGCAGCCAATCCAGAGCGCGGGGACACTCCCTCACCTCCTACAATGAGCAGTTCTTC
TRBJ1-2 TRBV6-1 . . CASSTGRYGYTF TGTGCCAGCAGTACAGGGCGGTATGGCTACACCTTC
TRBJ1-3 TRBV7-9 . . CASSLNQEGLGNTIYF TGTGCCAGCAGTCTAAACCAGGAGGGACTTGGAAACACCATATATTTT
TRBJ2-1 TRBV18 . . CASCTGFSSYNEQFF TGTGCCAGCTGTACAGGATTCAGCTCCTACAATGAGCAGTTCTTC
TRBJ1-4 TRBV18 . . CASSPQDVSATNEKLFF TGTGCCAGCTCACCACAGGACGTCTCTGCAACTAATGAAAAACTGTTTTTT
TRBJ2-4 TRBV7-9 . . CASSLFSNPSDIQYF TGTGCCAGCAGCTTATTCTCTAACCCCAGCGACATTCAGTACTTC
TRBJ1-2 TRBV28 . TRBD1 CASRDRGASYGYGYTF TGTGCCAGCAGGGACAGGGGGGCCTCCTATGGCTATGGCTACACCTTC
TRBJ2-7 TRBV11-2 . . CASSLEDGSSYEQYF TGTGCCAGCAGCTTAGAGGACGGTAGCTCCTACGAGCAGTACTTC
TRBJ2-1 TRBV10-3 . . CAITPGGNEQFF TGTGCCATCACCCCAGGGGGGAATGAGCAGTTCTTC
TRBJ2-5 TRBV5-1 . TRBD1 CASSGELGTGIETQYF TGCGCCAGCAGTGGGGAGCTGGGGACAGGGATTGAGACCCAGTACTTC
TRBJ1-1 TRBV4-1 . . CATSGGGTEAFF TGCGCCACCTCGGGGGGCGGCACTGAAGCTTTCTTT
TRBJ2-2 TRBV5-1 . TRBD2 CASSLLAGLNTGELFF TGCGCCAGCAGCCTACTAGCGGGGTTAAACACCGGGGAGCTGTTTTTT
TRBJ1-1 TRBV10-3 . . CAIRLGGTDTEAFF TGTGCCATCAGGTTAGGGGGAACGGACACTGAAGCTTTCTTT
TRBJ2-1 TRBV5-4 . TRBD1 CASSLAPGPGGNEQFF TGTGCCAGCAGTTTAGCCCCGGGCCCAGGGGGCAATGAGCAGTTCTTC
TRBJ2-2 TRBV27 . TRBD1 CASRTGQAGELFF TGTGCCAGCAGGACAGGGCAAGCCGGGGAGCTGTTTTTT
TRBJ2-7 TRBV7-9 few TRBD1 CASSPRAGQGTYEQYF TGTGCCAGCAGTCCGAGAGCGGGACAGGGTACCTACGAGCAGTACTTC
TRBJ2-7 TRBV10-3 . . CAIRAQGGSYEQYF TGTGCCATCAGGGCGCAGGGGGGGTCCTACGAGCAGTACTTC
TRBJ2-2 TRBV5-4 once TRBD2 CASSWGLAGMNTGELFF TGTGCCAGCAGCTGGGGACTAGCGGGGATGAACACCGGGGAGCTGTTTTTT
TRBJ2-1 TRBV11-3 once TRBD2 CASSLEWGTSGRNEQFF TGTGCCAGCAGCTTAGAGTGGGGGACTAGCGGGAGAAATGAGCAGTTCTTC
TRBJ1-4 TRBV28 few TRBD1 CATEDRATNEKLFF TGTGCCACCGAAGACAGGGCCACTAATGAAAAACTGTTTTTT
TRBJ2-3 TRBV5-1 . TRBD2 CASSLTSEVTDTQYF TGCGCCAGCAGCTTGACTAGCGAAGTCACAGATACGCAGTATTTT
TRBJ1-4 TRBV30 . TRBD1 CAWSSVGQDRRNEKLFF TGTGCCTGGAGCTCCGTGGGACAGGACAGGAGAAATGAAAAACTGTTTTTT
TRBJ2-5 TRBV28 . . CASSRRETQYF TGTGCCAGCAGTCGACGAGAGACCCAGTACTTC
TRBJ2-3 TRBV5-1 . TRBD2 CASSLGATSGGTSTDTQYF TGCGCCAGCAGCTTGGGGGCAACTAGCGGGGGCACTAGCACAGATACGCAGTATTTT